A selection of T cell receptor beta chains follows, all from one sample in a study of blood T cell repertoires in COVID-19. Only in-frame clones appear in the TCRdb table, and some are missing; sequencing was by immunoSEQ multiplex PCR. The sample has about 53,000 clones, around 79% seen once. The sequencing sample was made of peripheral blood. The receptors were gathered from a man between 65 and 85 years old with active or convalescent COVID-19. The CDR3 runs from the conserved cysteine through the conserved F or W.

len,v_gene,j_gene,CDR3aa
16,TRBV7-2,TRBJ1-2,CASSFSTTGGAYGYTF
15,TRBV28,TRBJ1-1,CASSSPRGGYTEAFF
14,TRBV27,TRBJ1-1,CASSCTGTGCKAFF
13,TRBV19,TRBJ2-7,CASSLAGEGEQYF
15,TRBV7-9,TRBJ1-5,CASSLGPGFNQPQHF
14,TRBV7-9,TRBJ1-6,CASRPQGDNSPLHF
15,TRBV7-8,TRBJ1-1,CASNPLNKGDTEAFF
15,TRBV24-1,TRBJ2-6,CATSVTGSGANVLTF
13,TRBV30,TRBJ1-1,CAWRKTGYTEAFF
14,TRBV6-2/TRBV6-3,TRBJ2-7,CASSYSPGDYEQYF
17,TRBV12-5,TRBJ2-3,CASGLRGLQRNTDTQYF
14,TRBV9,TRBJ2-7,CASSSGTGAYEQYF
14,TRBV6-2/TRBV6-3,TRBJ1-2,CASSWDSSNYGYTF
16,TRBV5-1,TRBJ1-3,CASSPSTGSSGNTIYF